The next 30 T cell receptor beta chains were all read from a single sample in a study of T cells after yellow fever vaccination. TCRdb recomputed calls from the 5' RACE reads with MiXCR, one row per CDR3 protein. The sample shows hundreds of thousands of distinct CDR3 sequences, approximately 13% of them seen only once. The sequenced sample was PBMCs, obtained on the day of the yellow fever booster vaccination. All receptors derive from a man under 40 who received the YFV17D yellow fever vaccine.

V is TRBV12-3 or TRBV12-4 and J is TRBJ1-1; D might be TRBD1 (6 bases). V lost 1 base and J 5 bases, leaving 8 bases between the germline ends. The CDR3 sequence is 13 residues long. The CDR3 is CASSLGRGTEAFF. The CDR3 DNA reads as TGTGCCAGCAGTTTAGGCAGGGGTACTGAAGCTTTCTTT.

This clonotype appeared a few times. The chain combines TRBV10-3 with TRBJ2-7; TRBD1 or TRBD2 may be the D gene (5 bases each). V lost 6 bases, J lost 0 bases, and 9 bases lay in between. This CDR3 comprises 13 residues. The germline CDR1 and CDR2 sequences are ENHRY and SYGVKD. CDR3 sequence (DNA): TGTGCCATCAGCGGGACCACCTCCTACGAGCAGTACTTC. Its translation is CAISGTTSYEQYF.

This clonotype has only a few counts. This chain links TRBV6-6 with TRBJ2-2, with D hard to call. The CDR3 is made up of 12 amino acids. The V end lost 2 bases, the J end lost 6 bases, and 4 bases lay between the germline ends. The germline gives CDR1 MNHNY, CDR2 SVGAGI (reference sequence). Here the CDR3 DNA reads TGTGCCAGCAGTTACCGATCCGGGGAGCTGTTTTTT. Protein: CASSYRSGELFF.

This clonotype was detected a few times. The rearrangement joins TRBV20-1 to TRBJ1-3; D is unclear. The CDR3 runs to 11 residues. Germline CDR1 is DFQATT and CDR2 is SNEGSKA (reference sequence). V shed 5 bases and J shed 3 bases, with 5 bases lying between them. The CDR3 sequence: CSADGGNTIYF. In DNA, the CDR3 is TGCAGTGCTGACGGTGGAAACACCATATATTTT.

Only a few counts were recorded for this clonotype. The genes are TRBV7-2 and TRBJ2-5, with D perhaps matching TRBD2 (5 bases). Germline assignment: CDR1 SGHTA and CDR2 FQGNSA. The germline V and J ends were trimmed by 1 base and 5 bases, with 20 bases remaining between them. This CDR3 has 17 residues. DNA for the CDR3: TGTGCCAGCAGCTTAGGACGGCGGGCTTCAGGCGAGGAGACCCAGTACTTC. It is translated as CASSLGRRASGEETQYF.

A few counts support this clonotype. The V gene is TRBV20-1, the J gene TRBJ2-7; no firm D call. The CDR3 spans 12 residues. CDR1 DFQATT and CDR2 SNEGSKA come from the germline V gene (reference sequence). V shed 6 bases and J shed 3 bases, with 12 bases lying between them. For the CDR3, the DNA is TGCAGTGCGCCCGAAGGGATCTACGAGCAGTACTTC. Its protein is CSAPEGIYEQYF.

This clonotype was seen only a few times. V and J are TRBV6-2 or TRBV6-3 and TRBJ2-7; no clear D. Trimming took off 7 bases at V and 0 bases at J, with 13 bases between the two ends. Germline V gene lookup returns CDR1 MNHEY and CDR2 SVGEGT. The CDR3 extends over 14 amino acids. CDR3 coding DNA: TGTGCCAGCAAGATGGGTTCCACCTCCTACGAGCAGTACTTC. This translates into CASKMGSTSYEQYF.

The chain combines TRBV27 with TRBJ2-7; D unresolved. Germline V gene data show CDR1 as MNHEY and CDR2 as SMNVEV (reference sequence). V was pared by 2 bases and J by 4 bases, with 21 bases between. The CDR3 contains 17 residues. CDR3 sequence reads: CASSLGSSRLGFYEQYF. The CDR3 coding sequence is TGTGCCAGCAGTTTAGGGTCTTCGCGTCTTGGATTTTACGAGCAGTACTTC.

V and J are TRBV15 and TRBJ1-3, with 7 bases that match TRBD1. The V and J ends lost 5 bases and 2 bases, in that order; junction bases with no gene match: 3. This CDR3 has 14 residues. Germline V gene data show CDR1 as LNHNV and CDR2 as YYDKDF (reference sequence). The CDR3 nucleotides are TGTGCCACCAGCTTACAGGGGCCTGGAAACACCATATATTTT. This sequence encodes CATSLQGPGNTIYF.

The V gene is TRBV3-1, the J gene TRBJ2-3, with TRBD2 identical over 10 bases. V shed 4 bases and J 2 bases; nucleotides not matched to a gene: 6. Per the germline V gene, CDR1 is LGHDT and CDR2 is YNNKEL (reference sequence). The CDR3 contains 16 residues. CDR3 bases: TGTGCCAGCAGCCTACGGACTAGCGGATACACAGATACGCAGTATTTT. Translation: CASSLRTSGYTDTQYF.

This clonotype was detected a few times. The genes are TRBV11-2 and TRBJ2-3; tentatively, D is TRBD1 or TRBD2 (6 bases each). CDR1 is SGHAT, CDR2 FQNNGV, per germline. CDR3 length: 18 residues. V was shortened by 6 bases and J by 0 bases, with 22 bases between the two germline ends. The chain's CDR3 is CASRRGLLGGSSTDTQYF. CDR3 sequence (DNA): TGTGCCAGCAGGAGAGGACTACTAGGGGGGTCTAGCACAGATACGCAGTATTTT.

The genes are TRBV10-3 and TRBJ2-1, with D tentatively TRBD1 (6 bases). CDR3 size: 14 residues. Germline lookup yields CDR1 ENHRY and CDR2 SYGVKD. V was clipped by 4 bases and J by 7 bases, with 14 bases between them. The CDR3 region is CAISAARDNNEQFF. CDR3 DNA sequence: TGTGCCATCAGTGCAGCCCGGGACAATAATGAGCAGTTCTTC.

This clonotype was seen more than once but under ten times. The chain is built from TRBV30 and TRBJ2-7; D is undetermined. Trimming removed 2 bases from V and 9 bases from J, with 17 bases in between. Germline V gene lookup returns CDR1 GTSNPN and CDR2 SVGIG (reference sequence). The CDR3 is 13 amino acids. CDR3 in DNA: TGTGCCTGGAGTTCCAGCCATCCGGACGTGCAGTACTTC. Translated: CAWSSSHPDVQYF.

The J gene is TRBJ2-7, the V gene TRBV5-1, with TRBD2 as a possible D gene (6 bases). Looked up from germline, CDR1 is SGHRS and CDR2 is YFSETQ. The CDR3 has 14 amino acids. V lost 1 base to trimming and J lost 0 bases, with 8 bases between them. In DNA, the CDR3 is TGCGCCAGCAGCTTGAGACTAGGCTCCTACGAGCAGTACTTC. Translated: CASSLRLGSYEQYF.

This chain links TRBV29-1 with TRBJ2-5, with D perhaps matching TRBD1 (6 bases). Germline V CDR1 and CDR2: SQVTM, ANQGSEA. CDR3 length: 12 amino acids. Trimming cost V 7 bases and J 1 base, with 10 bases left between them. The CDR3 DNA reads as TGCAGCGCTGGGGGCAGCCAAGAGACCCAGTACTTC. Amino acids: CSAGGSQETQYF.

This clonotype was recorded a few times. The J gene is TRBJ1-4, the V gene TRBV20-1, with D uncertain. Germline CDR1 DFQATT, CDR2 SNEGSKA (reference sequence). Trimming shortened V by 4 bases and J by 0 bases, and 6 bases separated the two germline ends. This CDR3 region has 13 residues. CDR3 sequence reads: CSAILTTNEKLFF. The CDR3 bases are TGCAGTGCTATATTAACAACTAATGAAAAACTGTTTTTT.

CDR3 loop: CATCQDPGRLDEQFF. In DNA form, the CDR3 reads TGTGCCACCTGCCAAGATCCAGGCCGTCTGGATGAGCAGTTCTTC. V is TRBV3-1 and J is TRBJ2-1; the D is unclear. From germline, CDR1 is LGHDT and CDR2 YNNKEL (reference sequence). The CDR3 sequence is 15 residues long. V dropped 10 bases and J dropped 8 bases, with 24 bases sitting between them.

This clonotype has a handful of counts. CDR3 DNA sequence: TGTGCCAGCAGTTACTTCAGGGGGGCCACTGAAGCTTTCTTT. Its translation: CASSYFRGATEAFF. This sequence joins TRBV6-5 and TRBJ1-1; 7 bases match TRBD1. V was clipped by 1 base and J by 4 bases; unmatched bases: 3. Germline V CDR1 and CDR2: MNHEY, SVGAGI. This CDR3 has 14 residues.

The rearrangement uses TRBV12-3 or TRBV12-4 and TRBJ2-1; no definite D call. V was clipped by 3 bases and J by 4 bases, with 16 bases between them. This CDR3 is built from 16 residues. CDR3 nucleotides: TGTGCCAGCAGTTTGTTGCCTGGAGCCCTTTACAATGAGCAGTTCTTC. This gives the protein CASSLLPGALYNEQFF.

The chain couples TRBV27 to TRBJ2-5, with a weak D call TRBD1 (5 bases). The CDR3 consists of 12 residues. Germline CDR1 is MNHEY and CDR2 is SMNVEV (reference sequence). V was trimmed by 5 bases and J by 7 bases, leaving 11 bases between them. The CDR3 loop is CASSGFQGTQYF. The CDR3 DNA reads as TGTGCCAGCAGTGGCTTCCAGGGGACCCAGTACTTC.

This chain joins TRBV10-3 and TRBJ2-5; the match to TRBD1 covers 8 bases. The CDR3 covers 13 residues. Per germline, CDR1 ENHRY and CDR2 SYGVKD. V dropped 4 bases and J dropped 4; count of bases not matched to a gene: 2. The CDR3 coding sequence is TGTGCCATCAGTGTAGACAGGGGAGAGACCCAGTACTTC. Its protein is CAISVDRGETQYF.

Here the CDR3 reads CSVEDDRGRDTQYF. CDR3 bases: TGCAGCGTTGAAGATGATAGAGGGAGAGATACGCAGTATTTT. The gene calls are TRBV29-1 and TRBJ2-3, with TRBD2 as a possible D gene (5 bases). This CDR3 is built from 14 residues. The ends were cut back, 0 bases at V and 5 bases at J, with 12 bases in the middle. Per the germline V gene, CDR1 is SQVTM and CDR2 is ANQGSEA.

The chain links TRBV20-1 to TRBJ1-3; D gene unclear. This CDR3 spans 12 amino acids. Trimming shortened V by 6 bases and J by 3 bases, and 9 bases separated the two germline ends. Looked up from germline, CDR1 is DFQATT and CDR2 is SNEGSKA (reference sequence). CDR3 coding DNA: TGCAGTGCCGAGGGTGGTGGAAACACCATATATTTT. Protein product: CSAEGGGNTIYF.

The chain joins TRBV14 to TRBJ1-1; D not certain. The CDR3 runs 12 residues. The V and J ends lost 0 bases and 5 bases respectively, with 4 bases between them. Germline V CDR1 and CDR2: SGHDN, FVKESK. CDR3 nucleotides: TGTGCCAGCAGCCAAGAGAGTACTGAAGCTTTCTTT. Encoded protein: CASSQESTEAFF.

The chain combines TRBV7-6 with TRBJ2-5, with 7 bases identical to TRBD2. Germline trimming cut 4 bases from V and 5 bases from J; bases unmatched to any gene: 10. Germline CDR1 SGHVS, CDR2 FNYEAQ. The CDR3 runs to 15 residues. The CDR3 sequence is CASSSRDYPGETQYF. In DNA, the CDR3 is TGTGCCAGCAGCTCTCGGGACTACCCAGGGGAGACCCAGTACTTC.

This clonotype showed up just a few times. The CDR3 sequence is CASSLRQGRYNEQFF. The CDR3 region has the DNA TGTGCCAGCAGCCTCAGACAGGGGCGTTACAATGAGCAGTTCTTC. The V gene is TRBV14, the J gene TRBJ2-1; the match to TRBD1 covers 8 bases. The CDR3 length is 15 residues. The junction had 6 bases not matched to a gene; V was cut back by 4 bases and J by 4 bases. Germline CDR1 SGHDN, CDR2 FVKESK.

About this clonotype: Given a much more abundant clone one base away, this may be a read error. V is TRBV3-1 and J is TRBJ2-1; D ambiguous. Looked up from germline, CDR1 is LGHDT and CDR2 is YNNKEL (reference sequence). The CDR3 contains 13 residues. CDR3 in DNA: TGTGCCACCAGCCCTACGGTCGAACCAAAGCAGTTCTTC. It yields the protein CATSPTVEPKQFF.

A few counts support this clonotype. DNA of the CDR3: TGCGCCAGCAGATCGGGACTAGCGGGAGGGGGAGAGACCCAGTACTTC. Translated: CASRSGLAGGGETQYF. The chain has TRBV5-1 and TRBJ2-5; 16 bases agree with TRBD2. The CDR3 is 16 amino acids. Trimming took 5 bases from V and 4 from J; bases not matched to a gene: 5. CDR1 and CDR2 from the germline V gene are SGHRS and YFSETQ.

The chain recombines TRBV30 with TRBJ2-3, with 9 bases that match TRBD2. Looked up from germline, CDR1 is GTSNPN and CDR2 is SVGIG (reference sequence). The CDR3 contains 15 residues. With 4 bases clipped from V and 4 bases from J, the junction kept 9 bases outside the gene matches. In DNA form, the CDR3 reads TGTGCCTGGAATATGGCGGGAGGGTCCGCAGATACGCAGTATTTT. Encoded protein: CAWNMAGGSADTQYF.

This clonotype was recorded a few times. The V and J genes are TRBV23-1 and TRBJ2-7, with D perhaps matching TRBD1 (7 bases). TRBV23-1 is known as an ORF, though its function is uncertain. This CDR3 spans 15 amino acids. Trimming stripped 7 bases from V and 3 bases from J, with 19 bases between. Written as DNA, the CDR3 is TGCGCCAGCAAAAACAGGGCAGGGGGGTTCTACGAGCAGTACTTC. Translating it yields CASKNRAGGFYEQYF.